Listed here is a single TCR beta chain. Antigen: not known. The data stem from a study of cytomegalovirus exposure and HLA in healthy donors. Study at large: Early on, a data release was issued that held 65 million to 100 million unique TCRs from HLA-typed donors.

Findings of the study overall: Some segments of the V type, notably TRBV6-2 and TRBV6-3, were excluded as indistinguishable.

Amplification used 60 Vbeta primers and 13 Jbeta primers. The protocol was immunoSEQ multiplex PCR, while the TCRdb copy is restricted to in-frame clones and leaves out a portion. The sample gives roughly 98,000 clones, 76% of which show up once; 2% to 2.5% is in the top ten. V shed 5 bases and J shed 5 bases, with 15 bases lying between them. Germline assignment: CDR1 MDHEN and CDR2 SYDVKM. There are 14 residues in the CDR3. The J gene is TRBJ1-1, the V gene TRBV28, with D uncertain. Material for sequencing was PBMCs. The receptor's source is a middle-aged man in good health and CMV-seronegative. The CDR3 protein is CASSPPGRRTEAFF. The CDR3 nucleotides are TGTGCCAGCAGTCCCCCGGGGAGACGGACTGAAGCTTTCTTT.